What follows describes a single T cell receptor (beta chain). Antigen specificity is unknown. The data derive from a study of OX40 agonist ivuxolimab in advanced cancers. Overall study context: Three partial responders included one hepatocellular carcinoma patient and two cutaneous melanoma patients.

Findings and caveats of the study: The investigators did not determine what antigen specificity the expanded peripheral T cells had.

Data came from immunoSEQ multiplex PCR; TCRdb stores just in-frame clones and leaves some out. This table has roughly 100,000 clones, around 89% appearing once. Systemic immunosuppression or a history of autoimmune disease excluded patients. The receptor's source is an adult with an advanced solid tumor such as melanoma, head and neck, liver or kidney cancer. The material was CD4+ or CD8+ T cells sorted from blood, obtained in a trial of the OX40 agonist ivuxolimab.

The CDR3 sequence: CASSQTLPVGTGRSEAFF. For the CDR3, the DNA is TGCGCCAGCAGCCAGACCTTGCCTGTAGGGACAGGGAGATCTGAAGCTTTCTTT. The chain recombines TRBV4-1 with TRBJ1-1; 9 positions agree with TRBD1. This CDR3 has 18 residues. Germline-derived CDR1 and CDR2 are MGHRA and YSYEKL. Trimming took 3 bases from V and 6 from J; bases not matched to a gene: 17.